This passage covers 18 T cell receptor beta chains from one sample sequenced in a study of shared clonotypes between healthy human individuals. The table came from immunoSEQ multiplex PCR; TCRdb's copy has only in-frame clones and leaves some out. The data show about 2 million clones, 90% to 95% seen once. Material for sequencing was naive CD4+ T cells sorted from blood. Subset noted: CD45RA+ positively selected. The receptor set was obtained from a man between 18 and 35 years old in good health.

The chain recombines TRBV19 with TRBJ2-1, with D possibly matching TRBD1 (6 bases). The CDR3 sequence is 16 residues long. The V gene lost 5 bases and the J gene lost 3 bases, with 17 bases spanning the gap. CDR1 is LNHDA and CDR2 is SQIVND in the germline V gene (reference sequence). This chain's CDR3 is CASSSIRGRVYNEQFF. CDR3 in DNA: TGTGCCAGTAGTTCAATCAGGGGAAGGGTCTACAATGAGCAGTTCTTC.

The V call is TRBV11-2, the J call TRBJ2-7; TRBD2 might be the D (6 bases). This CDR3 spans 16 amino acids. Germline loops: CDR1 SGHAT, CDR2 FQNNGV. The germline V and J ends were trimmed by 2 bases and 1 base, with 15 bases remaining between them. This CDR3 is CASSLRQGGGSYEQYF. The CDR3 DNA sequence: TGTGCCAGCAGCTTAAGGCAGGGCGGAGGGTCCTACGAGCAGTACTTC.

The CDR3 here is CASRAGTGGTDTQYF. CDR3 coding DNA: TGTGCCAGCAGAGCCGGGACAGGGGGCACAGATACGCAGTATTTT. The V gene is TRBV11-1, the J gene TRBJ2-3, with 10 bases aligning to TRBD1. Germline V gene data show CDR1 as SGHAT and CDR2 as FQDESV (reference sequence). The CDR3 sequence is 15 residues long. With 6 bases clipped from V and 1 base from J, the junction kept 4 bases outside the gene matches.

As to this clone: This may arise from a read error, as a much more abundant clone is one base away. The V gene is TRBV5-6, the J gene TRBJ1-1, with D possibly matching TRBD1 (6 bases). The length of the CDR3 is 13 residues. Germline V gene lookup returns CDR1 SGHDT and CDR2 YYEEEE. Trimming left V 1 base short and J 5 bases short, with 9 bases between. The CDR3 sequence: CASSLTGRTEAFF. As DNA, the CDR3 is TGTGCCAGCAGCTTGACAGGGAGGACTGAAGCTTTCTTT.

The rearrangement uses TRBV19 and TRBJ1-2, with 7 bases matching TRBD1. The ends lost 4 bases at V and 2 bases at J; junction bases unmatched: 7. The CDR3 totals 15 residues. Germline V lookup: CDR1 LNHDA, CDR2 SQIVND (reference sequence). In DNA, the CDR3 is TGTGCCAGTAGTACGTCGACAGGGTCCAACTATGGCTACACCTTC. The encoded protein is CASSTSTGSNYGYTF.

The chain carries TRBV29-1 and TRBJ2-2; D is undetermined. Germline V gives CDR1 SQVTM, CDR2 ANQGSEA. The length of the CDR3 is 13 residues. The V end lost 8 bases, the J end lost 1 base, and 11 bases lay between the germline ends. CDR3 loop: CSLREQNTGELFF. The CDR3 DNA reads TGCAGCCTGAGAGAACAGAACACCGGGGAGCTGTTTTTT.

The V and J genes are TRBV18 and TRBJ2-7; TRBD1 matches 9 bases. V lost 0 bases and J lost 3; bases outside the gene matches: 6. The V gene's germline CDR1 is KGHSH and CDR2 LQKENI. CDR3 length: 16 residues. The CDR3 DNA reads TGTGCCAGCTCACCACCCGGACAGGGGTTCGGCTACGAGCAGTACTTC. Translated, it gives CASSPPGQGFGYEQYF. The full variable domain, its missing parts supplied by reference TRBV18 and TRBJ2-7, is NAGVMQNPRHLVRRRGQEARLRCSPMKGHSHVYWYRQLPEEGLKFMVYLQKENIIDESGMPKERFSAEFPKEGPSILRIQQVVRGDSAAYFCASSPPGQGFGYEQYFGPGTRLTVT.

The rearrangement uses TRBV5-1 and TRBJ1-5; D unclear. Germline V gene lookup returns CDR1 SGHRS and CDR2 YFSETQ. This CDR3 has 15 amino acids. The V and J ends lost 0 bases and 4 bases respectively, with 11 bases between them. Written as DNA, the CDR3 is TGCGCCAGCAGCTTGGACGGGGTAGCGAATCAGCCCCAGCATTTT. Translating it yields CASSLDGVANQPQHF.

The V call is TRBV9, the J call TRBJ2-1; D unresolved. Germline V gene sequence: CDR1 SGDLS, CDR2 YYNGEE. V was trimmed by 0 bases and J by 2 bases, leaving 6 bases between them. The CDR3 loop spans 14 amino acids. CDR3 sequence reads: CASSVDTPYNEQFF. CDR3 nucleotides: TGTGCCAGCAGCGTAGACACCCCCTACAATGAGCAGTTCTTC. Drawing the rest from reference TRBV9 and TRBJ2-1, the complete variable domain is DSGVTQTPKHLITATGQRVTLRCSPRSGDLSVYWYQQSLDQGLQFLIQYYNGEERAKGNILERFSAQQFPDLHSELNLSSLELGDSALYFCASSVDTPYNEQFFGPGTRLTVL.

V usage is TRBV6-4 and J usage is TRBJ2-2, with D possibly being TRBD2 (6 bases). With 6 bases removed from V and 6 bases from J, the gap between germline ends came to 17 bases. Germline V lookup: CDR1 MRHNA, CDR2 SNTAGT. This CDR3 is 15 amino acids long. For the CDR3, the DNA is TGTGCCAGCAGCACGGGACTCGGGACTCCCGGGGAGCTGTTTTTT. Protein: CASSTGLGTPGELFF.

The chain employs TRBV29-1 and TRBJ1-1; tentative D call: TRBD1 (5 bases). The length of the CDR3 is 13 residues. V was cut by 6 bases and J by 0 bases, with 11 bases left in between. CDR1 and CDR2 (germline): SQVTM, ANQGSEA. The CDR3 sequence is CSVGGVLNTEAFF. The CDR3 bases are TGCAGCGTCGGGGGGGTACTGAACACTGAAGCTTTCTTT. The whole variable domain, filled in from reference TRBV29-1 and TRBJ1-1, reads SAVISQKPSRDICQRGTSLTIQCQVDSQVTMMFWYRQQPGQSLTLIATANQGSEATYESGFVIDKFPISRPNLTFSTLTVSNMSPEDSSIYLCSVGGVLNTEAFFGQGTRLTVV.

The chain employs TRBV5-4 and TRBJ2-7, with D possibly matching TRBD1 (6 bases). With 0 bases removed from V and 3 bases from J, the gap between germline ends came to 10 bases. This CDR3 spans 14 amino acids. Germline V gene data show CDR1 as SGHNT and CDR2 as YYREEE (reference sequence). The CDR3 loop is CASSLDRVNYEQYF. The CDR3 region has the DNA TGTGCCAGCAGCTTGGACAGGGTGAACTACGAGCAGTACTTC.

J is TRBJ1-2 and V is TRBV30; weak D call: TRBD1 (6 bases). The germline V and J ends were trimmed by 1 base and 2 bases, with 8 bases remaining between them. The length of the CDR3 is 13 residues. Germline CDR1 GTSNPN, CDR2 SVGIG (reference sequence). CDR3 nucleotides: TGTGCCTGGAGTGGGGACATAAACTATGGCTACACCTTC. Encoded protein: CAWSGDINYGYTF.

The V call is TRBV5-4, the J call TRBJ2-6, with 9 bases matching TRBD1. The V gene's germline CDR1 is SGHNT and CDR2 YYREEE (reference sequence). The trim removed 6 bases at V and 0 bases at J, leaving 10 bases unmatched. The CDR3 is 18 residues long. CDR3 amino acids: CASNAPGTGSSGANVLTF. The CDR3 region has the DNA TGTGCCAGCAACGCTCCCGGGACAGGGAGCTCTGGGGCCAACGTCCTGACTTTC.

The chain joins TRBV9 to TRBJ2-7; D is perhaps TRBD1 (6 bases). The ends were cut back, 6 bases at V and 2 bases at J, with 18 bases in the middle. This CDR3 is built from 15 residues. CDR1 SGDLS and CDR2 YYNGEE come from the germline V gene. The DNA for the CDR3 is TGTGCCAGCAATGGGGACAACTCCCCCCCCTACGAGCAGTACTTC. Protein product: CASNGDNSPPYEQYF.

This rearrangement joins TRBV25-1 to TRBJ2-2; no firm D call. Per germline, CDR1 MGHDK and CDR2 SYGVNS. This CDR3 is 14 amino acids long. V was clipped by 4 bases and J by 1 base, with 7 bases between them. The CDR3 DNA reads TGTGCCAGCAGTGGTCGGCAGAACACCGGGGAGCTGTTTTTT. Translating it yields CASSGRQNTGELFF.

This sequence joins TRBV6-5 and TRBJ1-2, with D perhaps TRBD1 (6 bases). Trimming shortened V by 1 base and J by 2 bases, and 11 bases separated the two germline ends. The CDR3 loop spans 15 amino acids. CDR1 and CDR2 from the germline V gene are MNHEY and SVGAGI. CDR3 DNA: TGTGCCAGCAGTTACTTACAGACAGGCAACTATGGCTACACCTTC. Protein sequence: CASSYLQTGNYGYTF.

This clone was observed once. The gene calls are TRBV7-8 and TRBJ2-7; a weak D match, TRBD2 (6 bases). V was shortened by 4 bases and J by 4 bases, with 14 bases between the two germline ends. The CDR3 spans 14 residues. Germline V gene data show CDR1 as SGHVS and CDR2 as FQNEAQ. This chain's CDR3 is CASSYREGGYEQYF. CDR3 bases: TGTGCCAGCAGCTATCGAGAAGGAGGGTACGAGCAGTACTTC.